Sequencing of this T cell receptor beta chain was carried out in a study of blood T cell repertoires in COVID-19. About the research overall: The origin of the acute and convalescent COVID-19 samples was the United States, Italy and Spain. T cells, B-cell-depleted T cells, or PBMCs provided the cDNA or gDNA that served as material.

Per the authors' pipeline: It was from reference gene primer amplification that nucleated cell counts were estimated. The assay was immunoSEQ multiplex PCR, and TCRdb's table has in-frame clones only and misses some. The DNA gave D and trimming, while V, J and clone size come from that table. The sample lists tens of thousands of clones, 60% to 85% occurring once. This CDR3 contains 14 residues. The germline V and J ends were trimmed by 0 bases and 4 bases, with 10 bases remaining between them. The germline CDR1 and CDR2 sequences are SGHDT and YYEEEE. This chain connects TRBV5-6 to TRBJ1-2, with D unclear. The sample taken for sequencing was peripheral blood. This sequence was found in an elderly woman with acute or convalescent COVID-19. Here the CDR3 reads CASSLVVTPYGYTF. In DNA form, the CDR3 reads TGTGCCAGCAGCTTGGTGGTTACACCCTATGGCTACACCTTC.